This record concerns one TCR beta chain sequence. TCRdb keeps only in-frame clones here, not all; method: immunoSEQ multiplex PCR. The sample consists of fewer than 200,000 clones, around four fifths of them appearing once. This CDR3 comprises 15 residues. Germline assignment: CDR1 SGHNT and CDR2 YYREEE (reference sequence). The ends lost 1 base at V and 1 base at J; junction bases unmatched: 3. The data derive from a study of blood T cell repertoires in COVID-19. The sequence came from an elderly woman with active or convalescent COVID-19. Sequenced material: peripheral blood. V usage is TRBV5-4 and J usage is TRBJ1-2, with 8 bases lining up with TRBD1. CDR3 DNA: TGTGCCAGCAGCTTGCTGGACAGGGTTAACTATGGCTACACCTTC. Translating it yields CASSLLDRVNYGYTF.